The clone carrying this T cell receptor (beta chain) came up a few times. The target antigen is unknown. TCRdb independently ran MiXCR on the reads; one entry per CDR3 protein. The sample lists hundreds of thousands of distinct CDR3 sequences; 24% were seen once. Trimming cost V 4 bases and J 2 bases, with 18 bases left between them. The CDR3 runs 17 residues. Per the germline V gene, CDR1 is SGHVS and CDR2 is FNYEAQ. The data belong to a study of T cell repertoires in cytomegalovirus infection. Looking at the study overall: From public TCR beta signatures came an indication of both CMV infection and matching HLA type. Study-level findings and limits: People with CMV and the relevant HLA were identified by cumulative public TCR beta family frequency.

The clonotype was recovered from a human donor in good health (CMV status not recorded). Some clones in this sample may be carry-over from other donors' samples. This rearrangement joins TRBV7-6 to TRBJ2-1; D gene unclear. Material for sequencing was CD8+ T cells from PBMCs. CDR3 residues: CASSSVAEAVPYNEQFF. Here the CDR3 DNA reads TGTGCCAGCAGCTCGGTAGCCGAGGCAGTCCCCTACAATGAGCAGTTCTTC.